This passage covers 32 T cell receptor beta chains from one sample sequenced in a study of blood T cell repertoires in COVID-19. The protocol was immunoSEQ multiplex PCR, while the TCRdb copy is restricted to in-frame clones and leaves out a portion. The sample has around 30,000 clones, 60% to 80% seen once. Sequenced: peripheral blood. Receptors originate from a woman in her sixties or seventies with active or convalescent COVID-19.

This sequence joins TRBV7-2 and TRBJ1-4; unclear D gene. The germline V gene has CDR1 SGHTA and CDR2 FQGNSA. The germline V and J ends were trimmed by 3 bases and 2 bases, with 10 bases remaining between them. The CDR3 is 15 residues long. DNA of the CDR3: TGTGCCAGCAGCTTGGGAGGGAGGACTAATGAAAAACTGTTTTTT. Protein product: CASSLGGRTNEKLFF.

The gene calls are TRBV7-9 and TRBJ1-2, with D hard to call. The CDR3 extends over 15 amino acids. Trimming took off 3 bases at V and 0 bases at J, with 11 bases between the two ends. Germline V lookup: CDR1 SEHNR, CDR2 FQNEAQ (reference sequence). The CDR3 protein is CASSLSQTSNYGYTF. The CDR3 nucleotides read TGTGCCAGCAGCTTGTCTCAGACTTCTAACTATGGCTACACCTTC.

This chain links TRBV18 with TRBJ2-1; D ambiguous. The V end lost 1 base, the J end lost 8 bases, and 12 bases lay between the germline ends. This CDR3 is 14 amino acids long. In germline, CDR1 is KGHSH, CDR2 LQKENI. CDR3 sequence: CASSPQSLSDEQFF. The CDR3, as DNA: TGTGCCAGCTCACCACAATCTTTGAGCGATGAGCAGTTCTTC.

The CDR3 is CASSRLALRSSSYEQYF. CDR3 coding DNA: TGTGCCAGCAGCCGTCTCGCCTTACGGTCTAGCTCCTACGAGCAGTACTTC. V and J are TRBV11-2 and TRBJ2-7; D remains ambiguous. The V gene lost 5 bases and the J gene lost 0 bases, with 20 bases spanning the gap. This CDR3 is 17 amino acids long. Germline V gene lookup returns CDR1 SGHAT and CDR2 FQNNGV.

The CDR3 sequence is CASSQGQGAYGYTF. The CDR3 DNA reads TGTGCCAGCAGCCAAGGACAGGGGGCGTATGGCTACACCTTC. V and J are TRBV5-6 and TRBJ1-2; TRBD1 aligns across 11 bases. Per the germline V gene, CDR1 is SGHDT and CDR2 is YYEEEE. The J segment lost 5 bases and the V segment lost 4 bases, leaving 4 bases of the junction unmatched. This CDR3 is 14 amino acids long.

This clone showed up just once. V is TRBV19 and J is TRBJ2-1, with D perhaps matching TRBD1 (6 bases). The CDR3 is made up of 17 amino acids. The germline CDR1 and CDR2 sequences are LNHDA and SQIVND (reference sequence). Trimming pared 7 bases from V and 0 bases from J, leaving 19 bases between. The CDR3 region is CASTSMARGSSYNEQFF. DNA of the CDR3: TGTGCCAGTACCTCCATGGCCAGGGGTAGCTCCTACAATGAGCAGTTCTTC. The complete variable domain, with remaining parts taken from reference TRBV19 and TRBJ2-1, reads DGGITQSPKYLFRKEGQNVTLSCEQNLNHDAMYWYRQDPGQGLRLIYYSQIVNDFQKGDIAEGYSVSREKKESFPLTVTSAQKNPTAFYLCASTSMARGSSYNEQFFGPGTRLTVL.

The chain employs TRBV2 and TRBJ2-2; 10 positions agree with TRBD2. V shed 2 bases and J 7 bases; nucleotides not matched to a gene: 1. CDR1 is SNHLY and CDR2 is FYNNEI in the germline V gene. This CDR3 is 14 amino acids long. The CDR3 DNA is TGTGCCAGCAGTGAAAGGACTAGCGGCGGGGAGCTGTTTTTT. Residues: CASSERTSGGELFF. Full variable domain (rest looked up from reference TRBV2 and TRBJ2-2): EPEVTQTPSHQVTQMGQEVILRCVPISNHLYFYWYRQILGQKVEFLVSFYNNEISEKSEIFDDQFSVERPDGSNFTLKIRSTKLEDSAMYFCASSERTSGGELFFGEGSRLTVL.

The chain links TRBV19 to TRBJ2-5; TRBD2 matches at 14 bases. Unmatched junction bases numbered 7, after V lost 5 bases and J lost 5 bases. There are 16 residues in the CDR3. Per germline, CDR1 LNHDA and CDR2 SQIVND (reference sequence). CDR3 residues: CASSQGTSGRWETQYF. For the CDR3, the DNA is TGTGCCAGTAGTCAAGGGACTAGCGGGAGATGGGAGACCCAGTACTTC.

The chain has TRBV5-6 and TRBJ2-3, with 9 bases aligning to TRBD2. The germline V gene has CDR1 SGHDT and CDR2 YYEEEE. Germline trimming cut 4 bases from V and 2 bases from J; bases unmatched to any gene: 5. The CDR3 contains 15 residues. The CDR3 sequence: CASSPSGRLTDTQYF. In nucleotides, the CDR3 is TGTGCCAGCAGCCCGAGCGGGAGGCTCACAGATACGCAGTATTTT.

V usage is TRBV19 and J usage is TRBJ1-5, with 7 bases lining up with TRBD1. V shed 4 bases and J 5 bases; nucleotides not matched to a gene: 2. Germline CDR1 reads LNHDA; CDR2 reads SQIVND (reference sequence). CDR3 length: 13 amino acids. In DNA, the CDR3 is TGTGCCAGTAGTACGGGACAGCATCAGCCCCAGCATTTT. Its translation is CASSTGQHQPQHF. Full variable domain (rest looked up from reference TRBV19 and TRBJ1-5): DGGITQSPKYLFRKEGQNVTLSCEQNLNHDAMYWYRQDPGQGLRLIYYSQIVNDFQKGDIAEGYSVSREKKESFPLTVTSAQKNPTAFYLCASSTGQHQPQHFGDGTRLSIL.

The chain combines TRBV6-2 or TRBV6-3 with TRBJ2-2; the D is unclear. The ends were cut back, 3 bases at V and 4 bases at J, with 9 bases in the middle. The CDR3 runs 14 residues. Germline V gene lookup returns CDR1 MNHEY and CDR2 SVGEGT. Here the CDR3 reads CASSYPSLTGELFF. The CDR3 DNA reads TGTGCCAGCAGTTATCCTTCCCTCACCGGGGAGCTGTTTTTT.

The V call is TRBV10-2, the J call TRBJ1-2; tentatively, D is TRBD1 (5 bases). CDR3 length: 12 residues. Per the germline V gene, CDR1 is WSHSY and CDR2 is SAAADI. V was trimmed by 8 bases and J by 4 bases, leaving 11 bases between them. As DNA, the CDR3 is TGCGCCAGCTGGGGGGTTACCTATGGCTACACCTTC. Translating it yields CASWGVTYGYTF.

Details on this clone: Other DNA sequences within the sample encode an identical CDR3. The rearrangement uses TRBV6-5 and TRBJ1-2; 7 bases agree with TRBD1. From germline, CDR1 is MNHEY and CDR2 SVGAGI. This CDR3 region has 14 residues. V shed 6 bases and J 4 bases; nucleotides not matched to a gene: 8. The CDR3, as DNA: TGTGCCAGCAGACCGACAGGGACGGTCTATGGCTACACCTTC. Protein product: CASRPTGTVYGYTF.

This rearrangement joins TRBV3-1 (or the pseudogene TRBV3-2) to TRBJ2-2, with 7 bases that match TRBD1. CDR3 size: 15 residues. Germline CDR1 and CDR2: LGHDT and YNNKEL (reference sequence). Unmatched junction bases numbered 6, after V lost 4 bases and J lost 4 bases. CDR3 amino acids: CASSPGGSRTGELFF. For the CDR3, the DNA is TGTGCCAGCAGCCCAGGGGGTAGTCGCACCGGGGAGCTGTTTTTT.

This clone was observed a few times. This sequence joins TRBV7-9 and TRBJ1-6, with 7 bases fitting TRBD1. Trimming removed 10 bases from V and 8 bases from J; junction bases left unmatched: 8. This CDR3 comprises 13 residues. CDR1 and CDR2 (germline): SEHNR, FQNEAQ (reference sequence). In DNA form, the CDR3 reads TGTGCCACCAGGGACAGACGGGATTCACCCCTCCACTTT. Translation: CATRDRRDSPLHF.

V usage is TRBV7-3 and J usage is TRBJ2-5, with 7 bases matching TRBD2. CDR3 size: 15 residues. The germline CDR1 and CDR2 sequences are SGHTA and FQGTGA. V lost 1 base to trimming and J lost 5 bases; unmatched junction nucleotides: 7. DNA for the CDR3: TGTGCCAGCAGCTTAAGTGGACTAGAAGGCGAGACCCAGTACTTC. Protein product: CASSLSGLEGETQYF.

The chain couples TRBV4-3 to TRBJ2-1; D possibly corresponds to TRBD1 (6 bases). The CDR3 extends over 16 amino acids. Germline V gene data show CDR1 as LGHNA and CDR2 as YSLEER. V lost 4 bases, J lost 3 bases, and 16 bases lay in between. CDR3 protein: CASSPYSQGFYNEQFF. The CDR3 DNA follows: TGCGCCAGCAGCCCCTATTCACAGGGTTTCTACAATGAGCAGTTCTTC.

V and J are TRBV27 and TRBJ1-6; D uncertain. There are 14 residues in the CDR3. CDR1 and CDR2 (germline): MNHEY, SMNVEV (reference sequence). The V gene lost 5 bases and the J gene lost 7 bases, with 12 bases spanning the gap. In nucleotides, the CDR3 is TGTGCCAGCAGTAGTGAGGCGCGGAATTCACCCCTCCACTTT. Its protein product is CASSSEARNSPLHF.

This sequence joins TRBV11-3 and TRBJ2-3, with TRBD2 matching over 12 bases. The V gene's germline CDR1 is SGHNT and CDR2 YENEEA. V was clipped by 5 bases and J by 7 bases; unmatched bases: 7. The CDR3 runs to 15 residues. The CDR3 here is CASSQTSGRGNTQYF. The CDR3 DNA reads TGTGCCAGCAGCCAGACTAGCGGGAGAGGGAATACGCAGTATTTT.

V is TRBV4-1 and J is TRBJ1-6; TRBD1 matches 8 bases. J was trimmed by 9 bases and V by 1 base; bases with no gene match: 5. Germline-derived CDR1 and CDR2 are MGHRA and YSYEKL. The CDR3 loop spans 15 amino acids. The CDR3 protein is CASSQGTGLTSPLHF. In nucleotides, the CDR3 is TGCGCCAGCAGCCAAGGGACAGGGTTAACTTCACCCCTCCACTTT.

This chain uses TRBV5-1 with TRBJ1-6, with 7 positions matching TRBD1. J was trimmed by 6 bases and V by 4 bases; bases with no gene match: 1. The CDR3 covers 13 residues. Looked up from germline, CDR1 is SGHRS and CDR2 is YFSETQ. The CDR3 bases are TGCGCCAGCAGCAGGGGGCCTAATTCACCCCTCCACTTT. It is translated as CASSRGPNSPLHF.

The chain employs TRBV9 and TRBJ2-3; 8 nucleotides line up with TRBD2. Germline loops: CDR1 SGDLS, CDR2 YYNGEE. V trimming: 0 bases; J trimming: 0 bases; junction bases outside the gene matches: 3. The CDR3 runs 16 residues. The CDR3 DNA follows: TGTGCCAGCAGCGTAGGGATAGCGGGGAGCACAGATACGCAGTATTTT. Its translation is CASSVGIAGSTDTQYF. Combining the CDR3 with reference TRBV9 and TRBJ2-3 gives the whole variable domain DSGVTQTPKHLITATGQRVTLRCSPRSGDLSVYWYQQSLDQGLQFLIQYYNGEERAKGNILERFSAQQFPDLHSELNLSSLELGDSALYFCASSVGIAGSTDTQYFGPGTRLTVL.

The chain recombines TRBV9 with TRBJ2-1, with TRBD2 matching over 12 bases. Germline CDR1 reads SGDLS; CDR2 reads YYNGEE. The CDR3 is 14 residues long. V shed 0 bases and J 14 bases; nucleotides not matched to a gene: 6. As DNA, the CDR3 is TGTGCCAGCAGCGTAGGACTAGCGGGAGACGGTGAGTTCTTC. Protein product: CASSVGLAGDGEFF.

The chain combines TRBV28 with TRBJ2-5; 7 nucleotides agree with TRBD1. The CDR3 spans 14 residues. Germline CDR1 is MDHEN and CDR2 is SYDVKM. With 6 bases clipped from V and 5 bases from J, the junction kept 9 bases outside the gene matches. In nucleotides, the CDR3 is TGTGCCAGCAGGTCCGGGACAGAGGGGGAGACCCAGTACTTC. Protein: CASRSGTEGETQYF.

The V gene is TRBV5-8, the J gene TRBJ1-5, with D possibly TRBD1 on 6 matching bases. Deletions cut 6 bases from V and 4 bases from J, with 14 bases between. The CDR3 has 14 residues. Per germline, CDR1 SGHTS and CDR2 YDEGEE. As DNA, the CDR3 is TGTGCCAGCACCAGACAGGTCGGAAATCAGCCCCAGCATTTT. This sequence encodes CASTRQVGNQPQHF.

The chain employs TRBV6-5 and TRBJ1-5, with TRBD1 identical over 7 bases. Germline loops: CDR1 MNHEY, CDR2 SVGAGI. This CDR3 is built from 15 residues. V gave up 6 bases and J gave up 0 bases; unmatched junction bases: 5. In DNA, the CDR3 is TGTGCCAGCAGGAGGACAGGATATAGCAATCAGCCCCAGCATTTT. Translation gives CASRRTGYSNQPQHF.

The chain is built from TRBV9 and TRBJ2-4, with TRBD1 as a possible D gene (6 bases). The CDR3 runs 16 residues. The V and J ends lost 3 bases and 3 bases respectively, with 16 bases between them. The germline gives CDR1 SGDLS, CDR2 YYNGEE. The CDR3 DNA reads as TGTGCCAGCAGCGCGCAGGGGTTGTGGGGCAAAAACATTCAGTACTTC. Its translation is CASSAQGLWGKNIQYF.

The V and J genes are TRBV7-2 and TRBJ2-1, with 8 nucleotides matching TRBD2. V lost 1 base and J lost 7; bases outside the gene matches: 6. CDR1 is SGHTA and CDR2 is FQGNSA in the germline V gene. The CDR3 consists of 15 residues. The CDR3 region has the DNA TGTGCCAGCAGCTTAGGTGGACTAGCTTGGAATGAGCAGTTCTTC. It is translated as CASSLGGLAWNEQFF.

This clone has more than one count but fewer than ten. The CDR3 DNA is TGCGCCAGCAGCCAAGATTCCCAGCGGGATGACTACAATGAGCAGTTCTTC. It codes for CASSQDSQRDDYNEQFF. This chain joins TRBV4-1 and TRBJ2-1; 7 bases are shared with TRBD2. CDR3 length: 17 amino acids. Germline V gives CDR1 MGHRA, CDR2 YSYEKL. V gave up 0 bases and J gave up 3 bases; unmatched junction bases: 8.

This chain links TRBV6-2 or TRBV6-3 with TRBJ2-7; D might be TRBD2 (5 bases). Per germline, CDR1 MNHEY and CDR2 SVGEGT. V gave up 4 bases and J gave up 0 bases, with 10 bases separating them. This CDR3 spans 14 amino acids. The CDR3 here is CASSFRGPSYEQYF. CDR3 sequence (DNA): TGTGCCAGCAGTTTCCGGGGTCCCTCCTACGAGCAGTACTTC.

CDR3 residues: CAWSVLLPGNNGGGYTF. In nucleotides, the CDR3 is TGTGCCTGGAGTGTACTACTTCCGGGAAATAACGGTGGTGGCTACACCTTC. V is TRBV30 and J is TRBJ1-2; D not resolved. The V gene lost 0 bases and the J gene lost 7 bases, with 24 bases spanning the gap. The CDR3 spans 17 residues. Germline lookup yields CDR1 GTSNPN and CDR2 SVGIG (reference sequence).

This sequence joins TRBV18 and TRBJ2-7; TRBD1 aligns across 7 bases. This CDR3 contains 14 residues. With V trimmed by 3 bases and J by 0 bases, 2 bases remained unmatched. Germline loops: CDR1 KGHSH, CDR2 LQKENI. CDR3 region: CASSPHRGSYEQYF. For the CDR3, the DNA is TGTGCCAGCTCACCTCACAGGGGCTCCTACGAGCAGTACTTC. Based on the CDR3 plus reference TRBV18 and TRBJ2-7, the full variable domain is NAGVMQNPRHLVRRRGQEARLRCSPMKGHSHVYWYRQLPEEGLKFMVYLQKENIIDESGMPKERFSAEFPKEGPSILRIQQVVRGDSAAYFCASSPHRGSYEQYFGPGTRLTVT.